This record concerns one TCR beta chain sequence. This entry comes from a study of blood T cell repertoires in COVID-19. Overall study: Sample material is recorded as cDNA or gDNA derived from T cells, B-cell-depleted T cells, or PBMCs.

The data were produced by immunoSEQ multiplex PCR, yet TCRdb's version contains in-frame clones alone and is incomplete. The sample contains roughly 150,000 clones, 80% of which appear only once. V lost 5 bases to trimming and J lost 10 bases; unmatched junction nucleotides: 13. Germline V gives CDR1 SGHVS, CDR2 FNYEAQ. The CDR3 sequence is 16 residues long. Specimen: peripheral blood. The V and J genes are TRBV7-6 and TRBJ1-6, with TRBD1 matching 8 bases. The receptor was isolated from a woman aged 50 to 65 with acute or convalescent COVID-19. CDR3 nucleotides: TGTGCCAGCAGCCTAGAGGATGGGCAGGGGGCCTCACCCCTCCACTTT. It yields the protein CASSLEDGQGASPLHF.